This T cell receptor (beta chain) came from a study of OX40 agonist ivuxolimab in advanced cancers. Profiled with immunoSEQ multiplex PCR; TCRdb holds only in-frame clones, not every one. The sample carries tens of thousands of clones, approximately 91% recorded once. In germline, CDR1 is LNHDA, CDR2 SQIVND (reference sequence). V lost 6 bases and J lost 6, with 15 bases in between. CDR3 length: 14 amino acids. This sequence joins TRBV19 and TRBJ1-5, with D perhaps TRBD1 (6 bases). The TCR was taken from an adult with an advanced solid tumor such as melanoma, head and neck, liver or kidney cancer. The starting material was CD4+ or CD8+ T cells sorted from blood, obtained in a trial of the OX40 agonist ivuxolimab. The CDR3 DNA reads as TGTGCCAGTAGAGCAGGGGTGGCGGGTCAGCCCCAGCATTTT. Residues: CASRAGVAGQPQHF. The complete variable domain, with remaining parts taken from reference TRBV19 and TRBJ1-5, reads DGGITQSPKYLFRKEGQNVTLSCEQNLNHDAMYWYRQDPGQGLRLIYYSQIVNDFQKGDIAEGYSVSREKKESFPLTVTSAQKNPTAFYLCASRAGVAGQPQHFGDGTRLSIL.